The 14 T cell receptor beta chains in this list originate from one sample, sequenced in a study of T cells in Graves' hyperthyroidism and ophthalmopathy. There were TCR beta CDR3 regions amplified from RNA transcripts. In the first-round RT-PCR of the TCR CDR3, the HTBI primer set was used. Via MiXCR, TCRdb re-called the multiplex PCR reads, giving one row per CDR3 protein. The sample consists of approximately 610,000 distinct CDR3 sequences, around 15% of them appearing once. The sample taken for sequencing was blood. All receptors come from a middle-aged woman with Graves' ophthalmopathy.

The rearrangement links TRBV18 to TRBJ1-3, with unresolved D. V gave up 4 bases and J gave up 0 bases, with 13 bases separating them. This CDR3 contains 16 residues. Germline assignment: CDR1 KGHSH and CDR2 LQKENI. CDR3 DNA sequence: TGTGCCAGCTCACTCCGGGATGACACCTCTGGAAACACCATATATTTT. The encoded protein is CASSLRDDTSGNTIYF.

This clonotype occurred many times. The rearrangement joins TRBV20-1 to TRBJ2-7, with D tentatively TRBD2 (6 bases). The CDR3 is 14 residues long. V lost 0 bases and J lost 4, with 13 bases in between. Germline loops: CDR1 DFQATT, CDR2 SNEGSKA (reference sequence). The CDR3: CSARDFPGAYEQYF. Here the CDR3 DNA reads TGCAGTGCTAGAGATTTTCCGGGAGCGTACGAGCAGTACTTC.

The chain is built from TRBV6-1 and TRBJ2-5, with D perhaps given as TRBD1 or TRBD2 (6 bases each). This CDR3 region has 15 residues. V lost 4 bases, J lost 5 bases, and 17 bases lay in between. CDR1 MNHNS and CDR2 SASEGT come from the germline V gene. CDR3 nucleotide sequence: TGTGCCAGCAGTGGTCTAGGGGGGCGCGGGGAGACCCAGTACTTC. It encodes CASSGLGGRGETQYF.

The chain links TRBV19 to TRBJ1-1; D is unresolved. Per the germline V gene, CDR1 is LNHDA and CDR2 is SQIVND (reference sequence). CDR3 length: 13 residues. Trimming removed 4 bases from V and 4 bases from J, with 10 bases in between. The CDR3 coding sequence is TGTGCCAGTAGTACGGACCAGGTCACTGAAGCTTTCTTT. Encoded protein: CASSTDQVTEAFF.

This clonotype was seen just once. CDR3 coding DNA: TGCGCCAGCAGCCCAACAGGTTTAACGTGGGCAGGAGGCAGATTGGGCTACACCTTC. Translation gives CASSPTGLTWAGGRLGYTF. V is TRBV4-1 and J is TRBJ1-2; D might be TRBD1 (5 bases). Germline CDR1 is MGHRA and CDR2 is YSYEKL. This CDR3 is built from 19 residues. Trimming left V 4 bases short and J 8 bases short, with 32 bases between.

In its sample, this clonotype was seen many times. J is TRBJ2-4 and V is TRBV7-9; the D is unclear. The germline gives CDR1 SEHNR, CDR2 FQNEAQ (reference sequence). V was pared by 7 bases and J by 3 bases, with 10 bases between. The CDR3 covers 13 residues. CDR3 loop: CASTIEGKNIQYF. CDR3 sequence (DNA): TGTGCCAGCACGATAGAAGGCAAAAACATTCAGTACTTC. The full variable domain, in which reference TRBV7-9 and TRBJ2-4 provide the parts outside the CDR3, is DTGVSQNPRHKITKRGQNVTFRCDPISEHNRLYWYRQTLGQGPEFLTYFQNEAQLEKSRLLSDRFSAERPKGSFSTLEIQRTEQGDSAMYLCASTIEGKNIQYFGAGTRLSVL.

This clonotype was picked up one time. This sequence joins TRBV7-2 and TRBJ2-3; tentative D call: TRBD1 (5 bases). V was trimmed by 5 bases and J by 5 bases, leaving 14 bases between them. This CDR3 spans 14 amino acids. CDR1 SGHTA and CDR2 FQGNSA come from the germline V gene. Here the CDR3 DNA reads TGTGCCAGCAGCGTCGGCCTCCAGGGAGATACGCAGTATTTT. This encodes CASSVGLQGDTQYF.

This clonotype has ten or more counts. The rearrangement joins TRBV20-1 to TRBJ1-2, with 9 bases that match TRBD1. The CDR3 runs 16 residues. V was pared by 0 bases and J by 2 bases, with 7 bases of the junction left unmatched. The germline gives CDR1 DFQATT, CDR2 SNEGSKA (reference sequence). The CDR3 spells CSARDLQGAGNYGYTF. The CDR3 DNA sequence: TGCAGTGCTAGAGACCTACAGGGGGCTGGGAACTATGGCTACACCTTC.

The table lists this clonotype with many counts. The chain recombines TRBV2 with TRBJ2-7; a possible D gene is TRBD1 (7 bases). Germline V gene lookup returns CDR1 SNHLY and CDR2 FYNNEI. CDR3 length: 14 residues. V was clipped by 7 bases and J by 3 bases, with 16 bases between them. The DNA of the CDR3 is TGTGCCAGCAACCAGGGGGGTTCCCTCTACGAGCAGTACTTC. This codes for CASNQGGSLYEQYF.

The rearrangement links TRBV11-2 to TRBJ2-5; D remains ambiguous. Trimming removed 5 bases at V and 5 bases at J, with 15 bases between. Germline CDR1 is SGHAT and CDR2 is FQNNGV. The CDR3 loop spans 14 amino acids. The CDR3 DNA reads as TGTGCCAGCAGCCCCCGAACCAGCCCGGAGACCCAGTACTTC. As protein: CASSPRTSPETQYF.

At least ten counts were recorded for this clonotype. This chain joins TRBV4-2 and TRBJ2-7; 9 bases are a match to TRBD2. The ends lost 1 base at V and 3 bases at J; junction bases unmatched: 10. Germline V lookup: CDR1 LGHNA, CDR2 YNFKEQ. The CDR3 has 17 amino acids. CDR3 amino acids: CASSQVPGTSGFYEQYF. CDR3 nucleotide sequence: TGTGCCAGCAGCCAAGTCCCAGGCACTAGCGGGTTCTACGAGCAGTACTTC.

The chain links TRBV12-3 or TRBV12-4 to TRBJ1-1; a weak D match, TRBD1 (5 bases). CDR3 length equals 18 residues. The V gene lost 1 base and the J gene lost 2 bases, with 20 bases spanning the gap. The CDR3 sequence is CASSLEVRAGLPNTEAFF. DNA for the CDR3: TGTGCCAGCAGTTTAGAAGTAAGAGCGGGACTTCCTAACACTGAAGCTTTCTTT.

This chain connects TRBV20-1 to TRBJ2-5, with D possibly being TRBD1 (6 bases). Trimming took off 5 bases at V and 2 bases at J, with 12 bases between the two ends. This CDR3 region has 13 residues. Germline V gene sequence: CDR1 DFQATT, CDR2 SNEGSKA (reference sequence). CDR3 bases: TGCAGTGCTTCCGGGACATCACAAGAGACCCAGTACTTC. It is translated as CSASGTSQETQYF.

CDR3: CASSLRTGVGIQYF. Here the CDR3 DNA reads TGTGCCAGCAGTTTACGGACAGGGGTCGGCATTCAGTACTTC. The V call is TRBV12-3 or TRBV12-4, the J call TRBJ2-4; 9 bases are shared with TRBD1. Trimming removed 2 bases from V and 9 bases from J; junction bases left unmatched: 5. The CDR3 is 14 amino acids.